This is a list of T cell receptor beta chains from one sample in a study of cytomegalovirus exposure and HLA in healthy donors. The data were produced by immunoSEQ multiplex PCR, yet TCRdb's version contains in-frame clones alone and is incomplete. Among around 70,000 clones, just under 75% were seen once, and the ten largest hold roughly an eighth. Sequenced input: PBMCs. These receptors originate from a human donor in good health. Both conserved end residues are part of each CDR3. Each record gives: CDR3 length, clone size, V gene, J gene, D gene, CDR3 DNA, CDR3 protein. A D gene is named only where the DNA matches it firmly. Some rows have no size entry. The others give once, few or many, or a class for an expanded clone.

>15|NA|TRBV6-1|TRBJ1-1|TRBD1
TGTGCCAGCAACCTACAGGGGTTCGTTGGCACTGAAGCTTTCTTT
CASNLQGFVGTEAFF
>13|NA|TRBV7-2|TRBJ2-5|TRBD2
TGTGCCAGCGTGTTTCCGGGAGGAGAGACCCAGTACTTC
CASVFPGGETQYF
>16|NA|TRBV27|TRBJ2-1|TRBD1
TGTGCCAGCAGTTTAAACGGCCGGACAGGCAACAATGAGCAGTTCTTC
CASSLNGRTGNNEQFF
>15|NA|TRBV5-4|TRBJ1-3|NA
TGTGCCAGCAGCCGTTATACAGGGACTGGAAACACCATATATTTT
CASSRYTGTGNTIYF
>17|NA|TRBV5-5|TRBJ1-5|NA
TGTGCCAGCAGCTTGGAGGGGAGGGGGGGGCGGAATCAGCCCCAGCATTTT
CASSLEGRGGRNQPQHF
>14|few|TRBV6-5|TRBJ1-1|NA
TGTGCCAGCACCCCCGTGCGGATGAACACTGAAGCTTTCTTT
CASTPVRMNTEAFF
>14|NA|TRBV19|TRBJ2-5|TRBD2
TGTGCCAGTAGTCTGGGAGGGACGGGTAATCCGAGGTACTTC
CASSLGGTGNPRYF
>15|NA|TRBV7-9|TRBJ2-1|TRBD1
TGTGCCAGCAGCACTAGACAGGGGACCTACAATGAGCAGTTCTTC
CASSTRQGTYNEQFF
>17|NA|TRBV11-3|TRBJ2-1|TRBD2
TGTGCCAGCAGCTTAGATAGCGGCCTAGCGGGCGACAATGAGCAGTTCTTC
CASSLDSGLAGDNEQFF
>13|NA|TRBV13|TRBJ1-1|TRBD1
TGTGCCAGCAGCTTCGGACAGGGGAGGGAGGCTTTCTTT
CASSFGQGREAFF
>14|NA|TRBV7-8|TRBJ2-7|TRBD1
TGTGCCAGCAGCTTAAGGGACAGATCTTGGGAGCAGTACTTC
CASSLRDRSWEQYF
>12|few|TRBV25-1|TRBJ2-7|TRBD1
TGTGCCAGCAGTGGGGACAGGGGTAAGCAGTACTTC
CASSGDRGKQYF
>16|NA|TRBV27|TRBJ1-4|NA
TGTGCCAGCAGTCCCCACACCGGGGATGTCTCGGAAAAACTGTTTTTT
CASSPHTGDVSEKLFF
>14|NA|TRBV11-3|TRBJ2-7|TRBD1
TGTGCCAGCAGCCAAGACAGGGAGACCTACGAGCAGTACTTC
CASSQDRETYEQYF
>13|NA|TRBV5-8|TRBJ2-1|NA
TGTGCCAGCAGCCCCAAGTGGTTCGGTGAGCAGTTCTTC
CASSPKWFGEQFF
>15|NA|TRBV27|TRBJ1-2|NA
TGTGCCAGCAGTTTAAGGGGCGCGGATAACTATGGCTACACCTTC
CASSLRGADNYGYTF
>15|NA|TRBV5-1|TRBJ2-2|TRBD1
TGCGCCAGCAGCGCGGGACAGGGGGCGACCGGGGAGCTGTTTTTT
CASSAGQGATGELFF
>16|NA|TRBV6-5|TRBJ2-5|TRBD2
TGTGCCAGCAGTTCCCGAGCGGGAGGGGACCCAGAGACCCAGTACTTC
CASSSRAGGDPETQYF
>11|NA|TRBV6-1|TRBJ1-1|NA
TGTGCCAGCAGTGAGCTACAGCAAGCTTTCTTT
CASSELQQAFF
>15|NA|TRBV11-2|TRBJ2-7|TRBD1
TGTGCCAGCAGCTTATCAGGGGGCGACTCCTACGAGCAGTACTTC
CASSLSGGDSYEQYF
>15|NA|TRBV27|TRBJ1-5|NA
TGTGCCAGCAGTCTCCGGACAAATAGCAATCAGCCCCAGCATTTT
CASSLRTNSNQPQHF
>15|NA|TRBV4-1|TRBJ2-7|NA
TGCGCCAGCAGCCAACGGCGGGGACTCCTGTACGAGCAGTACTTC
CASSQRRGLLYEQYF
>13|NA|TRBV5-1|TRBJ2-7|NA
TGCGCCAGCAGTCGGGAGAGATCCTACGAGCAGTACTTC
CASSRERSYEQYF
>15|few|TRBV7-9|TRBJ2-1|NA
TGTGCCAGCAGCTTAAGCGGTTACTCCTACAATGAGCAGTTCTTC
CASSLSGYSYNEQFF
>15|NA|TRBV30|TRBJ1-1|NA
TGTGCCTGGAGTGCCGACAGGAGGTGGAACACTGAAGCTTTCTTT
CAWSADRRWNTEAFF
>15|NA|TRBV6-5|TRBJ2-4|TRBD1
TGTGCCAGCAGTTACTCCGGGACAGGGGATTTCATTCAGTACTTC
CASSYSGTGDFIQYF
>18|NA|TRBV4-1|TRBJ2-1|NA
TGCGCCAGCAGCCAAGATCTAAGCGGGTGGAACACCTACAATGAGCAGTTCTTC
CASSQDLSGWNTYNEQFF